This TCR beta chain was retrieved from a study of blood T cell repertoires in COVID-19. Study context: T cells, B-cell-depleted T cells, or PBMCs supplied cDNA or gDNA.

Per the original methods: From reference gene primer amplification, estimates of nucleated cell counts were derived. TCRdb's copy holds only in-frame clones and misses some; the assay was immunoSEQ multiplex PCR. V and J calls and clone size are as listed in that table; D and trimming were resolved from the DNA. The data show roughly 120,000 clones, with roughly four fifths seen just once and 4.5% to 6% held by the top ten. Patients in Seattle were enrolled during active infection, then followed longitudinally. Per germline, CDR1 MNHEY and CDR2 SMNVEV (reference sequence). The CDR3 sequence is 15 residues long. Germline trimming cut 6 bases from V and 3 bases from J; bases unmatched to any gene: 10.

J is TRBJ2-7 and V is TRBV27, with 8 bases matching TRBD1. This sequence originates from a man aged 80 or over with COVID-19, enrolled during active disease. The sample was peripheral blood. The DNA for the CDR3 is TGTGCCAGCAGGATAGGGCCAACAGGGGGCTACGAGCAGTACTTC. This translates into CASRIGPTGGYEQYF.